Sequencing of this T cell receptor (beta chain) was carried out in a study of early T cells in non-severe SARS-CoV-2 infection. Looking at the study overall: Chains from this unsorted whole-blood bulk RNA could not be paired.

Researchers attached unique molecular identifiers to individual cDNA molecules. TCRdb processed the 5' RACE reads anew with MiXCR; each CDR3 protein has one entry. This table has tens of thousands of distinct CDR3 sequences, 3.9% appearing once. Ten or more counts support this clonotype. The CDR3 contains 12 residues. The V end lost 5 bases, the J end lost 6 bases, and 5 bases lay between the germline ends. Per germline, CDR1 SGHVS and CDR2 FQNEAQ. The chain uses TRBV7-8 and TRBJ1-6, with D uncertain. The sequencing sample was made of whole blood. This clonotype was obtained from an adult who was a healthcare worker with PCR-confirmed SARS-CoV-2 infection or an uninfected control (not recorded which). CDR3 amino acids: CASSGINSPLHF. CDR3 in DNA: TGTGCCAGCAGCGGTATTAATTCACCCCTCCACTTT.